One sample yielded the 20 T cell receptor beta chains listed below, sequenced in a study of neoadjuvant anti-PD-1 for oral cavity cancer. Libraries were prepared by immunoSEQ multiplex PCR; TCRdb keeps only in-frame clonotypes and omits some of them. The sample records about 12,000 clones, more than 55% being singletons. Here the sequenced sample was tumor tissue, taken before nivolumab (anti-PD-1) treatment. All receptors come from a person aged 40-85 years with oral cavity squamous cell carcinoma.

The chain employs TRBV11-3 and TRBJ2-7; no firm D call. Germline values: CDR1 SGHNT, CDR2 YENEEA. V lost 1 base and J 6 bases, leaving 10 bases between the germline ends. CDR3 length: 13 amino acids. The CDR3 sequence is CASSLGLFGEQYF. As DNA, the CDR3 is TGTGCCAGCAGCTTAGGACTCTTCGGCGAGCAGTACTTC.

In its sample, this clone was seen a few times. V is TRBV28 and J is TRBJ2-7; D not resolved. Per germline, CDR1 MDHEN and CDR2 SYDVKM. CDR3 length equals 14 residues. V was clipped by 6 bases and J by 2 bases, with 14 bases between them. The CDR3 is CASSRSLGAYEQYF. The CDR3 DNA reads as TGTGCCAGCAGCCGGAGCTTGGGCGCCTACGAGCAGTACTTC.

The chain uses TRBV5-8 and TRBJ1-2; D gene ambiguous. Germline V gene lookup returns CDR1 SGHTS and CDR2 YDEGEE. CDR3 size: 14 residues. The ends were cut back, 5 bases at V and 2 bases at J, with 13 bases in the middle. The CDR3 sequence is CASRKDWRNYGYTF. CDR3 in DNA: TGTGCCAGCAGGAAGGACTGGAGGAACTATGGCTACACCTTC.

The chain carries TRBV18 and TRBJ1-4, with D perhaps matching TRBD1 (5 bases). This CDR3 comprises 14 residues. Trimming pared 3 bases from V and 8 bases from J, leaving 13 bases between. Germline CDR1 KGHSH, CDR2 LQKENI. CDR3 sequence reads: CASSPESGREKLFF. The CDR3 region has the DNA TGTGCCAGCTCACCGGAGTCAGGGCGAGAAAAACTGTTTTTT.

The chain links TRBV5-8 to TRBJ2-1; D is unclear. Germline V gene lookup returns CDR1 SGHTS and CDR2 YDEGEE. The V and J ends lost 0 bases and 7 bases respectively, with 14 bases between them. The CDR3 extends over 15 amino acids. The CDR3 reads CASSLGAQASNEQFF. As DNA, the CDR3 is TGTGCCAGCAGCTTGGGGGCCCAAGCATCTAATGAGCAGTTCTTC.

This clone was recorded a few times. The V call is TRBV10-2, the J call TRBJ2-2; TRBD1 is a possible D gene (5 bases). The CDR3 sequence is 13 residues long. CDR1 is WSHSY, CDR2 SAAADI, per germline. V was clipped by 5 bases and J by 1 base, with 5 bases between them. The CDR3 coding sequence is TGCGCCAGCAGTACAGGGAACACCGGGGAGCTGTTTTTT. This gives the protein CASSTGNTGELFF.

The sample holds a few counts of this clone. V is TRBV7-9 and J is TRBJ2-7; unclear D gene. The CDR3 has 11 amino acids. Germline V lookup: CDR1 SEHNR, CDR2 FQNEAQ (reference sequence). V gave up 3 bases and J gave up 5 bases, with 5 bases separating them. Written as DNA, the CDR3 is TGTGCCAGCAGCTTTAGCAACGAGCAGTACTTC. Its protein product is CASSFSNEQYF.

The chain recombines TRBV6-1 with TRBJ2-4, with D unresolved. The CDR3 contains 19 residues. Trimming removed 0 bases from V and 0 bases from J, with 18 bases in between. Germline values: CDR1 MNHNS, CDR2 SASEGT. CDR3 sequence: CASSEAELVDLRAKNIQYF. DNA of the CDR3: TGTGCCAGCAGTGAAGCGGAGCTCGTGGACCTAAGAGCCAAAAACATTCAGTACTTC.

This clone was observed a few times. V and J are TRBV4-1 and TRBJ2-3, with no clear D. Trimming cost V 4 bases and J 2 bases, with 19 bases left between them. Germline V gene sequence: CDR1 MGHRA, CDR2 YSYEKL. The CDR3 extends over 17 amino acids. The CDR3 DNA is TGCGCCAGCAGCCTGACCGCAGCGAGCGAGGACACAGATACGCAGTATTTT. Translating gives CASSLTAASEDTDTQYF.

This chain uses TRBV10-3 with TRBJ1-5; D is ambiguous. There are 12 residues in the CDR3. Germline V gene data show CDR1 as ENHRY and CDR2 as SYGVKD. Trimming cost V 0 bases and J 7 bases, with 4 bases left between them. Here the CDR3 reads CAISESVQPQHF. Here the CDR3 DNA reads TGTGCCATCAGTGAGTCCGTCCAGCCCCAGCATTTT.

This clone turned up a few times. The CDR3 sequence is CASSYFGGRHTGELFF. The CDR3 nucleotides read TGTGCCAGCAGTTACTTTGGGGGACGGCACACCGGGGAGCTGTTTTTT. V and J are TRBV6-5 and TRBJ2-2, with D possibly called TRBD1 or TRBD2 (5 bases each). The ends were cut back, 1 base at V and 3 bases at J, with 12 bases in the middle. The CDR3 covers 16 residues. CDR1 MNHEY and CDR2 SVGAGI come from the germline V gene.

By share, this clone ranks as medium-sized. The rearrangement joins TRBV19 to TRBJ1-1, with D hard to call. CDR3 size: 14 residues. Germline V CDR1 and CDR2: LNHDA, SQIVND (reference sequence). With 3 bases removed from V and 1 base from J, the gap between germline ends came to 9 bases. The CDR3 is CASSISQTNTEAFF. The CDR3 region has the DNA TGTGCCAGTAGTATCAGTCAAACGAACACTGAAGCTTTCTTT.

The rearrangement joins TRBV5-5 to TRBJ1-1; 7 bases match TRBD1. Trimming removed 5 bases from V and 5 bases from J; junction bases left unmatched: 6. Germline values: CDR1 SGHKS, CDR2 YYEKEE (reference sequence). The CDR3 totals 13 residues. CDR3 loop: CASSLRQGTEAFF. The DNA of the CDR3 is TGTGCCAGCAGTTTGAGACAGGGAACTGAAGCTTTCTTT. Using reference TRBV5-5 and TRBJ1-1 for the parts outside the CDR3, the full variable domain is DAGVTQSPTHLIKTRGQQVTLRCSPISGHKSVSWYQQVLGQGPQFIFQYYEKEERGRGNFPDRFSARQFPNYSSELNVNALLLGDSALYLCASSLRQGTEAFFGQGTRLTVV.

The chain couples TRBV19 to TRBJ1-2; tentative D call: TRBD1 (5 bases). Germline CDR1 reads LNHDA; CDR2 reads SQIVND (reference sequence). The CDR3 spans 15 residues. V dropped 8 bases and J dropped 3 bases, with 19 bases sitting between them. The CDR3 loop is CASSRGRRNDYGYTF. CDR3 DNA: TGTGCCAGTTCCCGGGGACGGCGAAACGACTATGGCTACACCTTC.

There are a few counts of this clone. The V gene is TRBV5-1, the J gene TRBJ2-5; TRBD1 aligns across 8 bases. This CDR3 contains 15 residues. V trimming: 0 bases; J trimming: 1 base; junction bases outside the gene matches: 2. Per germline, CDR1 SGHRS and CDR2 YFSETQ. CDR3 residues: CASSLVQGGQETQYF. The CDR3 DNA sequence: TGCGCCAGCAGCTTGGTACAGGGGGGCCAAGAGACCCAGTACTTC.

The chain links TRBV7-9 to TRBJ1-4, with D possibly matching TRBD1 (5 bases). The V gene lost 1 base and the J gene lost 6 bases, with 15 bases spanning the gap. The germline V gene encodes CDR1 SEHNR and CDR2 FQNEAQ (reference sequence). The CDR3 runs 16 residues. The CDR3 sequence is CASSLEGLRGDEKLFF. CDR3 DNA: TGTGCCAGCAGCTTAGAAGGTCTCAGAGGGGATGAAAAACTGTTTTTT.

The V gene is TRBV10-3, the J gene TRBJ1-1; D possibly corresponds to TRBD1 (6 bases). The CDR3 has 14 amino acids. The germline gives CDR1 ENHRY, CDR2 SYGVKD. V was shortened by 1 base and J by 4 bases, with 10 bases between the two germline ends. The CDR3 DNA follows: TGTGCCATCAGTGAGTGGGACATCGGCACTGAAGCTTTCTTT. This codes for CAISEWDIGTEAFF.

The rearrangement links TRBV11-2 to TRBJ2-7; 14 bases fit TRBD2. J was trimmed by 2 bases and V by 1 base; bases with no gene match: 4. This CDR3 is 17 amino acids long. Germline V gene sequence: CDR1 SGHAT, CDR2 FQNNGV. Here the CDR3 reads CASSLVGLAGVTYEQYF. The CDR3 DNA follows: TGTGCCAGCAGCTTAGTGGGACTAGCGGGAGTAACCTACGAGCAGTACTTC.

There are a few counts of this clone. The chain combines TRBV6-6 with TRBJ1-4; tentatively, D is TRBD1 (5 bases). V dropped 5 bases and J dropped 4 bases, with 11 bases sitting between them. The CDR3 extends over 14 amino acids. Germline CDR1 MNHNY, CDR2 SVGAGI (reference sequence). CDR3 in DNA: TGTGCCAGCAGTCGACAGCCTTTTAATGAAAAACTGTTTTTT. Amino acid sequence: CASSRQPFNEKLFF.

The V gene is TRBV7-9, the J gene TRBJ1-4; D might be TRBD1 (6 bases). Trimming stripped 5 bases from V and 5 bases from J, with 9 bases between. The CDR3 totals 13 residues. CDR1 and CDR2 from the germline V gene are SEHNR and FQNEAQ (reference sequence). The CDR3 loop reads CASSGQLNEKLFF. CDR3 bases: TGTGCCAGCAGCGGACAGCTAAATGAAAAACTGTTTTTT.